This T cell receptor beta chain was retrieved from a study of blood T cell repertoires in COVID-19. Across the study: Acute and convalescent COVID-19 samples came from the United States, Italy and Spain. PBMCs, B-cell-depleted T cells, or T cells were the source of the cDNA or gDNA that made up the material.

Trimming removed 4 bases from V and 3 bases from J; junction bases left unmatched: 7. The CDR3 runs to 16 residues. Germline CDR1 and CDR2: SGHRS and YFSETQ. As handled by the study authors: Counts of nucleated cells, estimated from reference gene primer amplification, were obtained. Produced via immunoSEQ multiplex PCR; TCRdb's table is partial and in-frame only. V and J calls and clone size are as listed in that table; D and trimming were resolved from the DNA. The table records under 25,000 clones, 80% to 90% of them present only once. The rearrangement uses TRBV5-1 and TRBJ2-1; 10 nucleotides match TRBD2. Sequencing used peripheral blood. The clonotype comes from a human donor in a cohort sampled during active COVID-19. The CDR3 DNA reads TGCGCCAGCAGCCCCGGACTAGCGGCGATCTACAATGAGCAGTTCTTC. It encodes CASSPGLAAIYNEQFF. Looking up the rest from reference TRBV5-1 and TRBJ2-1 gives the full variable domain: KAGVTQTPRYLIKTRGQQVTLSCSPISGHRSVSWYQQTPGQGLQFLFEYFSETQRNKGNFPGRFSGRQFSNSRSEMNVSTLELGDSALYLCASSPGLAAIYNEQFFGPGTRLTVL.